This T cell receptor beta chain was sequenced for a study of cytomegalovirus exposure and HLA in healthy donors. The PCR had 60 Vbeta and 13 Jbeta primers. Using immunoSEQ multiplex PCR, the repertoire was profiled, and TCRdb retains in-frame clones only, with some absent. The sample shows approximately 89,000 clones, 81% of them seen only once. Sample: PBMCs. The receptor was derived from a human donor in good health.

CDR3 sequence: CASSNDNTGSEKLFF. In DNA, the CDR3 is TGTGCCAGCAGCAACGACAACACAGGGTCTGAAAAACTGTTTTTT. This chain joins TRBV7-6 and TRBJ1-4; D is possibly TRBD1 (6 bases). Trimming shortened V by 5 bases and J by 7 bases, and 17 bases separated the two germline ends. The CDR3 has 15 amino acids. Looked up from germline, CDR1 is SGHVS and CDR2 is FNYEAQ.